These 17 T cell receptor beta chains came from one sample sequenced in a study of T cell clonality in common variable immunodeficiency. Findings and limits, study-wide: Fewer deletions and N-nucleotide insertions were reportedly seen in common variable immunodeficiency TCR beta sequences.

Their target antigens are unknown. Some clones are missing from TCRdb's copy, which holds only in-frame ones; the method was immunoSEQ multiplex PCR. The sample has tens of thousands of clones, none seen only once. The sequenced sample was peripheral blood mononuclear cells. The receptor set was obtained from a human donor with common variable immunodeficiency.

This clone appeared a few times. CDR3 DNA, as far as it was read: TGTGCCAGCTCGGGGACAGGGGGAGCCAAAAACATT. Translating it yields CASSGTGGAKNI. The entire CDR3 protein is CASSGTGGAKNIQYF. J is TRBJ2-4 and V is TRBV18; 11 nucleotides match TRBD1. The read terminates 3 residues before the CDR3 end, so the remaining end is supplied by the germline J gene. Looked up from germline, CDR1 is KGHSH and CDR2 is LQKENI. This CDR3 spans 15 amino acids. With V trimmed by 6 bases and J by 0 bases, 1 base remained unmatched.

Of note for this clone: The CDR3 extends 3 residues past the end of the read, so its final part is completed from the germline J gene. The rearrangement uses TRBV5-1 and TRBJ2-7; 9 bases are a match to TRBD1. Trimming cost V 0 bases and J 6 bases; bases outside gene matches: 4. This CDR3 is 14 amino acids long. Germline CDR1 and CDR2: SGHRS and YFSETQ. The CDR3 sequence: CASSLGTGEGEQYF. The sequenced part of the CDR3 DNA is TGCGCCAGCAGCTTGGGGACAGGGGAAGGCGAG.

Concerning this clone itself: With the read ending 3 residues before the CDR3 end, the germline J gene is used to fill in that end. The chain combines TRBV7-3 with TRBJ2-3; D is unclear. The V end was cut by 2 bases, the J end by 0 bases, with 9 bases between. The CDR3 sequence is 15 residues long. Germline lookup yields CDR1 SGHTA and CDR2 FQGTGA. Partial CDR3 DNA: TGTGCCAGCAGCTTACCGCTAGGAAGCACAGATACG. The encoded protein is CASSLPLGSTDT. The full CDR3 protein is CASSLPLGSTDTQYF.

About this clone itself: The sequenced fragment ends 3 residues before the CDR3 boundary, so the rest is inferred from the germline J gene. The chain links TRBV5-1 to TRBJ2-1; D possibly corresponds to TRBD2 (6 bases). This CDR3 region has 15 residues. Germline loops: CDR1 SGHRS, CDR2 YFSETQ. V was shortened by 0 bases and J by 6 bases, with 13 bases between the two germline ends. CDR3 sequence reads: CASSLASATTNEQFF. Partial CDR3 DNA: TGCGCCAGCAGCTTGGCTAGCGCCACGACCAATGAG.

At least ten counts were recorded for this clone. The read is 3 residues too short to cover the CDR3 end, so that end is filled in from the germline J gene. V is TRBV29-1 and J is TRBJ2-7, with a weak D call TRBD2 (5 bases). V lost 7 bases and J 1 base, leaving 8 bases between the germline ends. This CDR3 contains 11 residues. Germline-derived CDR1 and CDR2 are SQVTM and ANQGSEA. CDR3 DNA (partial): TGCAGCGGTGGACTGTCCTACGAG. Translation: CSGGLSYE. The whole CDR3 sequence reads CSGGLSYEQYF.

This clone was observed many times. Read sequence stops 3 residues before the CDR3 end, and the germline J gene provides the missing end. The rearrangement uses TRBV4-1 and TRBJ2-5, with 9 bases identical to TRBD1. Germline V lookup: CDR1 MGHRA, CDR2 YSYEKL. The CDR3 sequence is 17 residues long. With V trimmed by 4 bases and J by 5 bases, 14 bases remained unmatched. The CDR3 loop reads CASSRRAQGAMEETQYF. CDR3 DNA (partial): TGCGCCAGCAGCCGACGGGCACAGGGGGCGATGGAGGAGACC.

On this clone itself: With the read ending 3 residues before the CDR3 end, the germline J gene is used to fill in that end. The V and J genes are TRBV7-9 and TRBJ2-3; D is perhaps TRBD2 (6 bases). Per the germline V gene, CDR1 is SEHNR and CDR2 is FQNEAQ (reference sequence). The length of the CDR3 is 14 residues. The V end was cut by 1 base, the J end by 4 bases, with 9 bases between. The sequenced CDR3 bases are TGTGCCAGCAGCTTAGTCAGGGAGGCAGATACG. This encodes CASSLVREADT. The complete CDR3 sequence is CASSLVREADTQYF.

On this clone itself: Coverage ceases 3 residues before the CDR3 finishes, and the germline J gene fills in the end. The chain combines TRBV19 with TRBJ1-4; TRBD1 matches at 7 bases. Germline loops: CDR1 LNHDA, CDR2 SQIVND (reference sequence). The length of the CDR3 is 12 residues. Trimming took 10 bases from V and 4 from J; bases not matched to a gene: 3. CDR3 residues: CATGTDNEKLFF. The sequenced part of the CDR3 DNA is TGTGCCACTGGGACAGATAATGAAAAA.

As for this clone: Sequencing ends 3 residues short of the CDR3 end; the germline J gene provides the rest. This chain uses TRBV7-2 with TRBJ1-3, with TRBD1 as a possible D gene (5 bases). V lost 3 bases and J 7 bases, leaving 10 bases between the germline ends. The CDR3 is 13 amino acids. CDR1 and CDR2 (germline): SGHTA, FQGNSA. CDR3 bases read: TGTGCCAGCAGCTTGGGGACTACCAACACC. It specifies CASSLGTTNT. The CDR3 in full is CASSLGTTNTIYF. Drawing the rest from reference TRBV7-2 and TRBJ1-3, the complete variable domain is GAGVSQSPSNKVTEKGKDVELRCDPISGHTALYWYRQSLGQGLEFLIYFQGNSAPDKSGLPSDRFSAERTGGSVSTLTIQRTQQEDSAVYLCASSLGTTNTIYFGEGSWLTVV.

This clone was detected ten times or more. Coverage ceases 3 residues before the CDR3 finishes, and the germline J gene fills in the end. The chain is built from TRBV30 and TRBJ2-7; D is perhaps TRBD1 (6 bases). Trimming removed 2 bases from V and 2 bases from J, with 7 bases in between. The CDR3 extends over 12 amino acids. Per the germline V gene, CDR1 is GTSNPN and CDR2 is SVGIG (reference sequence). The CDR3 protein is CAWSRTAYEQYF. The CDR3 bases that were read are TGTGCCTGGAGTCGGACAGCCTACGAG.

Comment on this clone: The read is 3 residues too short to cover the CDR3 end, so that end is filled in from the germline J gene. The chain links TRBV7-2 to TRBJ1-5; TRBD1 matches 7 bases. Germline trimming cut 5 bases from V and 2 bases from J; bases unmatched to any gene: 3. CDR3 length: 14 amino acids. The V gene's germline CDR1 is SGHTA and CDR2 FQGNSA. CDR3 DNA (partial): TGTGCCAGCAGCCGCGGACAGGGCAATCAGCCC. Translation gives CASSRGQGNQP. The complete CDR3 protein is CASSRGQGNQPQHF.

This clone was recorded a few times. The read falls 3 residues short of the CDR3 end, and the missing part is taken from the germline J gene. The chain is built from TRBV7-6 and TRBJ2-7; TRBD1 matches at 7 bases. CDR1 and CDR2 from the germline V gene are SGHVS and FNYEAQ. The CDR3 is 14 amino acids. The ends lost 4 bases at V and 0 bases at J; junction bases unmatched: 3. The DNA read from the CDR3 is TGTGCCAGCAGCTATACAGGGGTCTCCTACGAG. This encodes CASSYTGVSYE. The full CDR3 sequence reads CASSYTGVSYEQYF.

In its sample, this clone is medium-sized. The read ends 3 residues shy of where the CDR3 ends; the end is completed using the germline J gene. The genes are TRBV9 and TRBJ1-4, with 7 bases matching TRBD1. This CDR3 is built from 14 residues. CDR1 is SGDLS and CDR2 is YYNGEE in the germline V gene. The J segment lost 7 bases and the V segment lost 5 bases, leaving 8 bases of the junction unmatched. CDR3 bases read: TGTGCCAGCAGTCTAGGGGGCACCTTTGAAAAA. The encoded protein is CASSLGGTFEK. The entire CDR3 reads CASSLGGTFEKLFF.

A word on this clone: With the read ending 3 residues before the CDR3 end, the germline J gene is used to fill in that end. J is TRBJ1-2 and V is TRBV30, with D maybe TRBD1 (6 bases). This CDR3 has 15 amino acids. Looked up from germline, CDR1 is GTSNPN and CDR2 is SVGIG (reference sequence). The DNA read from the CDR3 is TGTGCCTGGAGTGCCTCCTTCGCCGGGACACCGGGC. This translates into CAWSASFAGTPG. Given in full, the CDR3 is CAWSASFAGTPGYTF.

This clone was picked up a small number of times. The read ends 3 residues early relative to the CDR3; the germline J gene fills the gap. The genes are TRBV2 and TRBJ1-6; 7 bases are a match to TRBD1. V gave up 4 bases and J gave up 8 bases; unmatched junction bases: 2. Germline CDR1 reads SNHLY; CDR2 reads FYNNEI. This CDR3 spans 13 amino acids. The CDR3 bases that were read are TGTGCCAGCAGTGGGCAGGGGGATTCACCC. It codes for CASSGQGDSP. In full, the CDR3 reads CASSGQGDSPLHF.

This clone occurred a few times. Read sequence stops 3 residues before the CDR3 end, and the germline J gene provides the missing end. The chain employs TRBV30 and TRBJ2-1; TRBD2 matches 8 bases. Germline V gene data show CDR1 as GTSNPN and CDR2 as SVGIG (reference sequence). The CDR3 has 13 amino acids. J was trimmed by 7 bases and V by 8 bases; bases with no gene match: 10. The CDR3 bases that were read are TGTGCCCGGTACGGGGGGGGGAGGAATGAG. Its protein is CARYGGGRNE. The full CDR3 protein is CARYGGGRNEQFF.

This clone was observed many times. The read ends 3 residues before the CDR3 terminus; that terminus is restored from the germline J gene. This chain links TRBV2 with TRBJ2-5; 7 bases fit TRBD2. Germline CDR1 reads SNHLY; CDR2 reads FYNNEI. This CDR3 region has 13 residues. The ends lost 8 bases at V and 5 bases at J; junction bases unmatched: 8. The CDR3 is CASGTNSRETQYF. CDR3 DNA, as far as it was read: TGTGCCAGCGGGACTAATTCACGGGAGACC.